The 2 T cell receptor beta chains below all came from one sample that was sequenced in a study of cytomegalovirus exposure and HLA in healthy donors. Both 60 Vbeta primers and 13 Jbeta primers went into the PCR. Using immunoSEQ multiplex PCR, the repertoire was profiled, and TCRdb retains in-frame clones only, with some absent. Of about 150,000 clones in the sample, about three quarters were seen once. Sequencing was carried out using PBMCs. These receptors originate from a man in his fifties in good health and CMV-seropositive.

J is TRBJ2-5 and V is TRBV4-3; TRBD2 matches 7 bases. Germline V gene lookup returns CDR1 LGHNA and CDR2 YSLEER. Trimming at V came to 0 bases and at J to 4 bases, leaving 5 bases not matched to a gene. This CDR3 comprises 15 residues. The CDR3 here is CASSQDTGGGETQYF. In nucleotides, the CDR3 is TGCGCCAGCAGCCAAGATACGGGGGGAGGAGAGACCCAGTACTTC.

V and J are TRBV7-8 and TRBJ1-5; no clear D gene. The CDR3 has 15 residues. V was pared by 1 base and J by 2 bases, with 9 bases between. The germline V gene encodes CDR1 SGHVS and CDR2 FQNEAQ. The CDR3 nucleotides are TGTGCCAGCAGCTTAGGCCGTTCGGGCAATCAGCCCCAGCATTTT. As protein: CASSLGRSGNQPQHF.